This T cell receptor (beta chain) emerged from a study of cytomegalovirus exposure and HLA in healthy donors. Study summary: A later analysis reported the same platform for the 90 to 150 validation repertoires and the 666 first-cohort repertoires. Study conclusions and caveats: There were under 200 TCR beta chains listed as cytomegalovirus-associated.

Clones were read by immunoSEQ multiplex PCR, and TCRdb kept only the in-frame ones, dropping some. The sample records 65,000 or so clones, about 94% being singletons. As concerns this clone: Its antigen is still unknown.

Germline V gene data show CDR1 as SNHLY and CDR2 as FYNNEI. V was trimmed by 4 bases and J by 6 bases, leaving 17 bases between them. The CDR3 extends over 15 amino acids. The genes are TRBV2 and TRBJ2-3; maybe TRBD2 (5 bases). Sequencing input: PBMCs. The receptor's source is a man between 18 and 35 years old in good health and CMV-seropositive. The CDR3 spells CASSGGSDWQDTQYF. CDR3 bases: TGTGCCAGCAGTGGAGGGAGCGACTGGCAGGATACGCAGTATTTT.